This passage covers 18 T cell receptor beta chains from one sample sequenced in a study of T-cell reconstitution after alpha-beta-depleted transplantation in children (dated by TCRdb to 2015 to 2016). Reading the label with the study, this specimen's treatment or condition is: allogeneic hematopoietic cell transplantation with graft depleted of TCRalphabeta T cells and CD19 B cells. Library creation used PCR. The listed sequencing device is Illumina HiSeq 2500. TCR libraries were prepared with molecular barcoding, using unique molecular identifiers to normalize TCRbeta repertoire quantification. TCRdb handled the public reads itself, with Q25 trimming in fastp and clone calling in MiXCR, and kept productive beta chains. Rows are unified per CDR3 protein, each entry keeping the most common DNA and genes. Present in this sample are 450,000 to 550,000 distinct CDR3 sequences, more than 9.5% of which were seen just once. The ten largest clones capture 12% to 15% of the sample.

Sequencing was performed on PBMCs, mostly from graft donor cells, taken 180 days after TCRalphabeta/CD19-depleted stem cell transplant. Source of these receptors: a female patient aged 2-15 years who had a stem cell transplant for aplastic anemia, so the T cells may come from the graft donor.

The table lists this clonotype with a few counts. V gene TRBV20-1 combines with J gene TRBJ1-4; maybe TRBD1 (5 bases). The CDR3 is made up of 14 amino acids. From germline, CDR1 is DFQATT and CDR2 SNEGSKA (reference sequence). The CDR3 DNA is TGCAGCGCGGGACCTGAGTCCCGGGCACAAAAACTGTTTTTT. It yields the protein CSAGPESRAQKLFF.

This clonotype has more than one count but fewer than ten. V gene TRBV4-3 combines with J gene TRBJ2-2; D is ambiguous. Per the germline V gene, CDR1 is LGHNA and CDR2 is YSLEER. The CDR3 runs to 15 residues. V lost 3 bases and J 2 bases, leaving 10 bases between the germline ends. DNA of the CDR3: TGCGCCAGCAGCCAGGCGGAGATAAACACCGGGGAGCTGTTTTTT. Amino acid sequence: CASSQAEINTGELFF.

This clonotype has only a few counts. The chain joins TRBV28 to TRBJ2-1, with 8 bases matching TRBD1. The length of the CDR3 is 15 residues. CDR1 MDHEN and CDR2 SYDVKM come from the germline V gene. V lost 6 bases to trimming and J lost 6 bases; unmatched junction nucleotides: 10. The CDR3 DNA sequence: TGTGCCAGCAGACCCGGACAGGGTTTGGTCAATGAGCAGTTCTTC. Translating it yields CASRPGQGLVNEQFF.

CDR3 bases: TGTGCCAGCAGCTATGGACAGGGGAACTATGGCTACACCTTC. This sequence encodes CASSYGQGNYGYTF. V usage is TRBV14 and J usage is TRBJ1-2, with TRBD1 matching over 9 bases. The CDR3 covers 14 residues. The ends lost 5 bases at V and 2 bases at J; junction bases unmatched: 3. In germline, CDR1 is SGHDN, CDR2 FVKESK.

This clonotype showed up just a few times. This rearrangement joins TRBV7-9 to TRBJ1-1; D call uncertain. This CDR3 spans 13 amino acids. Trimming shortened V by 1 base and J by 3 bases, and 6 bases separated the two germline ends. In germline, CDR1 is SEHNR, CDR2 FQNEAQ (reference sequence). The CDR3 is CASSLVLYTEAFF. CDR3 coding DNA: TGTGCCAGCAGCTTAGTGCTCTACACTGAAGCTTTCTTT.

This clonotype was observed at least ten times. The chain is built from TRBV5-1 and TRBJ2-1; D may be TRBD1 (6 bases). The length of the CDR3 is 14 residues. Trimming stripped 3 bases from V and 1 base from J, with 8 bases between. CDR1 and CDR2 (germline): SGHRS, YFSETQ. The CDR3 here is CASSSTGSYNEQFF. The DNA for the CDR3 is TGCGCCAGCAGCTCAACAGGGTCCTACAATGAGCAGTTCTTC.

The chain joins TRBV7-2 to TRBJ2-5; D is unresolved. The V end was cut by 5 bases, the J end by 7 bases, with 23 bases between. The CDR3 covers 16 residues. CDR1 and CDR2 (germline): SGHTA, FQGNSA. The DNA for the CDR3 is TGTGCCAGCAGCCCGCCCCCCCTAACCGCTTGGGGGACCCAGTACTTC. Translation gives CASSPPPLTAWGTQYF.

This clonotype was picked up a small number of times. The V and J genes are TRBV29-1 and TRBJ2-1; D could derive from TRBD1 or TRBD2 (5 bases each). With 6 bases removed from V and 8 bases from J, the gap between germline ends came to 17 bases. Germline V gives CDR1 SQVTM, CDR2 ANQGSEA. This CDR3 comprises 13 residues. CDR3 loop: CSVGTGTVDEQFF. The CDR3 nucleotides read TGCAGCGTAGGTACTGGGACGGTGGATGAGCAGTTCTTC.

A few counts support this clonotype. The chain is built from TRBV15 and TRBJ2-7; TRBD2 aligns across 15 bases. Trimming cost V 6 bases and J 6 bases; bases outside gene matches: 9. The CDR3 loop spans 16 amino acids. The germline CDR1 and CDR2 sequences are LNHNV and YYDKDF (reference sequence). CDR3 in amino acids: CATRGTSGRPESEQYF. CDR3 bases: TGTGCCACCAGGGGGACTAGCGGGAGGCCGGAATCCGAGCAGTACTTC.

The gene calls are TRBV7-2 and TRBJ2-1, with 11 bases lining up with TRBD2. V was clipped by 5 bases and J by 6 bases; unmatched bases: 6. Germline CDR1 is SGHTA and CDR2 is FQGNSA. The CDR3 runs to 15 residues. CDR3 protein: CASSPTSGGFNEQFF. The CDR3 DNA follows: TGTGCCAGCAGCCCAACTAGCGGGGGTTTCAATGAGCAGTTCTTC.

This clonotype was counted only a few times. The DNA of the CDR3 is TGTGCCAGCAGGAGGGTCTTCACTGGAAACACCATATATTTT. Its protein is CASRRVFTGNTIYF. The V gene is TRBV28, the J gene TRBJ1-3; D unresolved. Trimming shortened V by 6 bases and J by 2 bases, and 11 bases separated the two germline ends. The germline gives CDR1 MDHEN, CDR2 SYDVKM. The CDR3 loop spans 14 amino acids.

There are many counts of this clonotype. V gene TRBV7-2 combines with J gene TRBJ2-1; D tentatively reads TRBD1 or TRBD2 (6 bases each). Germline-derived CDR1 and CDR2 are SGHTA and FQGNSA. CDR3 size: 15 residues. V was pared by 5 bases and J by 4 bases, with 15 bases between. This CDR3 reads CASSIRRDNYNEQFF. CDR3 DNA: TGTGCCAGCAGCATCCGGCGGGACAATTACAATGAGCAGTTCTTC.

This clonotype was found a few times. The CDR3 protein is CASSSPGGSYEQYV. The CDR3 DNA follows: TGTGCCAGCAGTTCCCCGGGAGGCTCCTACGAGCAGTACGTC. The chain is built from TRBV6-5 and TRBJ2-7; TRBD2 aligns across 7 bases. There are 14 residues in the CDR3. CDR1 MNHEY and CDR2 SVGAGI come from the germline V gene. V was clipped by 4 bases and J by 0 bases; unmatched bases: 3.

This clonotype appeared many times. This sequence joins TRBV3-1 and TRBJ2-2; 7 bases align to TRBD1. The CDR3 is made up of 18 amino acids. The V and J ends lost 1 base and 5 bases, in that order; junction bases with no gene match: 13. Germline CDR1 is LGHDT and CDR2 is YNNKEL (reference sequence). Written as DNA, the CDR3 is TGTGCCAGCAGCCAAGCGTATGATAGGGGGCGCGTAACCGGGGAGCTGTTTTTT. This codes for CASSQAYDRGRVTGELFF.

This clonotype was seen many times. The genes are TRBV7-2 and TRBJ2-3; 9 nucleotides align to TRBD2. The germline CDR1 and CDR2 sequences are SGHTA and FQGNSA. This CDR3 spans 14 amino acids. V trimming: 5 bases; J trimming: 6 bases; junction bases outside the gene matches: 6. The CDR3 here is CASSRGLARDTQYF. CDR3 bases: TGTGCCAGCAGCCGCGGACTAGCGAGGGATACGCAGTATTTT. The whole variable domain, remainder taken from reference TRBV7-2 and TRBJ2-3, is GAGVSQSPSNKVTEKGKDVELRCDPISGHTALYWYRQSLGQGLEFLIYFQGNSAPDKSGLPSDRFSAERTGGSVSTLTIQRTQQEDSAVYLCASSRGLARDTQYFGPGTRLTVL.

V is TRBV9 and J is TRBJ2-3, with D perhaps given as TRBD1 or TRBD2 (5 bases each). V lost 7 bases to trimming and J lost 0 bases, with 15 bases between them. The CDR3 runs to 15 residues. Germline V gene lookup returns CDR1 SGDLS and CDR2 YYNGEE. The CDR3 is CASERRGASTDTQYF. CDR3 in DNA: TGTGCCAGCGAAAGGCGAGGGGCCAGCACAGATACGCAGTATTTT.

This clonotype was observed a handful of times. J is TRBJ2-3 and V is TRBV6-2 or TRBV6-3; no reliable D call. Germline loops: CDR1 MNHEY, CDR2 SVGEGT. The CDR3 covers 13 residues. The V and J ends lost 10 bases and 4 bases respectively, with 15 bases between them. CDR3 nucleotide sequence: TGTGCCATCCGAGGCGCGGTCCCAGATACGCAGTATTTT. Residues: CAIRGAVPDTQYF.

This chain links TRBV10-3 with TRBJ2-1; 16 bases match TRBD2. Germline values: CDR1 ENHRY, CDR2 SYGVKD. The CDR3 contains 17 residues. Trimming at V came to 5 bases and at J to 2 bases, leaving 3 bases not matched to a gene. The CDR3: CAISPGLAGGTYNEQFF. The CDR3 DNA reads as TGTGCCATCAGTCCGGGACTAGCGGGAGGGACCTACAATGAGCAGTTCTTC.